Sequencing of this T cell receptor (beta chain) was carried out in a study of memory B cells and T cells in multiple sclerosis. The CDR3 runs 16 residues. Per the germline V gene, CDR1 is SNHLY and CDR2 is FYNNEI. V dropped 2 bases and J dropped 2 bases, with 16 bases sitting between them. Concerning this clone itself: Its antigen is not identified.

Study outcomes and limitations: Shared clonotype counts depended on differing compartment clone-set sizes and were normalized.

Produced via immunoSEQ multiplex PCR; TCRdb's table is partial and in-frame only. The sample has 13,000 to 15,000 clones, 69% seen once. The material sequenced was memory (CD45RO+) CD4+ T cells from blood. V and J are TRBV2 and TRBJ2-7, with a tentative D call TRBD2 (5 bases). The clonotype comes from a human donor with multiple sclerosis. Here the CDR3 DNA reads TGTGCCAGCAGTGAATCTGTGGGAGCCCTCCCCTACGAGCAGTACTTC. Translation gives CASSESVGALPYEQYF. The full variable domain, with the rest looked up from reference TRBV2 and TRBJ2-7, is EPEVTQTPSHQVTQMGQEVILRCVPISNHLYFYWYRQILGQKVEFLVSFYNNEISEKSEIFDDQFSVERPDGSNFTLKIRSTKLEDSAMYFCASSESVGALPYEQYFGPGTRLTVT.